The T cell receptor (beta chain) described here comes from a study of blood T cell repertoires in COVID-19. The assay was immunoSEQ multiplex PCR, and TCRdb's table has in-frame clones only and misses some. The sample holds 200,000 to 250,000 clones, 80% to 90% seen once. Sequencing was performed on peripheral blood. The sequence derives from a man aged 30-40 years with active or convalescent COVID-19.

CDR3 region: CASSRTGTGYIYEQYF. CDR3 nucleotide sequence: TGTGCCAGCAGCAGGACCGGGACAGGGTATATCTACGAGCAGTACTTC. The V gene is TRBV5-4, the J gene TRBJ2-7; 9 bases fit TRBD1. V shed 4 bases and J 3 bases; nucleotides not matched to a gene: 11. The CDR3 spans 16 residues. Germline CDR1 SGHNT, CDR2 YYREEE (reference sequence). The full variable domain, rest sourced from reference TRBV5-4 and TRBJ2-7, is ETGVTQSPTHLIKTRGQQVTLRCSSQSGHNTVSWYQQALGQGPQFIFQYYREEENGRGNFPPRFSGLQFPNYSSELNVNALELDDSALYLCASSRTGTGYIYEQYFGPGTRLTVT.